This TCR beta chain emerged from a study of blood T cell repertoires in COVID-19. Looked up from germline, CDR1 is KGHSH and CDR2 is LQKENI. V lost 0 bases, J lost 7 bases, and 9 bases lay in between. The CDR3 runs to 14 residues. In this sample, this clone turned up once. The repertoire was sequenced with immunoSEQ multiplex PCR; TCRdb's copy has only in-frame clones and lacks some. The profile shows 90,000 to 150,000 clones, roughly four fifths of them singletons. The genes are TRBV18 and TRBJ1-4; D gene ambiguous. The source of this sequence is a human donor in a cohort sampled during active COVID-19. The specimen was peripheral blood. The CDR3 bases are TGTGCCAGCTCACCACCACCGGAGAGTGAAAAACTGTTTTTT. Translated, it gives CASSPPPESEKLFF.